In this sample, the clone carrying this TCR beta chain turned up a few times. The whole isolated RNA underwent reverse transcription, so sequencing captured expressed TCRB transcripts. Method: immunoSEQ multiplex PCR; TCRdb's copy keeps in-frame clones and lacks some. In the table there are 120,000 to 150,000 clones, less than 11% of which are singletons. V trimming: 6 bases; J trimming: 3 bases; junction bases outside the gene matches: 4. This CDR3 is built from 13 residues. The germline CDR1 and CDR2 sequences are ENHRY and SYGVKD. This entry belongs to a study of beta chain features in type 1 diabetes. Background on the study: Investigators examined some 100 million sorted cells across all samples.

The sequenced sample consisted of naive CD4+ T cells from blood. The receptor's source is a man aged 18 to 29 in good health. V and J are TRBV10-3 and TRBJ1-2, with 7 bases that match TRBD1. CDR3 sequence: CAISAGTDYGYTF. The CDR3 DNA is TGTGCCATCAGCGCCGGGACAGACTATGGCTACACCTTC.